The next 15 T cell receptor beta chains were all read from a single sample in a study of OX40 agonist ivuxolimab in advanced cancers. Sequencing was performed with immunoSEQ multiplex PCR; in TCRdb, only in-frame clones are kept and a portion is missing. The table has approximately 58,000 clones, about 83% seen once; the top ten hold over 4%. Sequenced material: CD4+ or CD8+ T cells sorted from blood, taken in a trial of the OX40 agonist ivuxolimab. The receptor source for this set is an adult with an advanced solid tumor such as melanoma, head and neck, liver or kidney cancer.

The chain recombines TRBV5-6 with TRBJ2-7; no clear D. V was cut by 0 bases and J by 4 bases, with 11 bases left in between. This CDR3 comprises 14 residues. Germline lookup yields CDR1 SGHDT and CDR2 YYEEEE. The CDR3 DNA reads TGTGCCAGCAGCTTGGGTAGGGTCCCTTACGAGCAGTACTTC. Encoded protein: CASSLGRVPYEQYF.

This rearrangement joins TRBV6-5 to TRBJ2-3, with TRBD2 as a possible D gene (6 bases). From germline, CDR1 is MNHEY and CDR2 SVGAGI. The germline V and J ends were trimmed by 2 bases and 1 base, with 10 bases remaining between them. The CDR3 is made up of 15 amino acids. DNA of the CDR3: TGTGCCAGCAGTTACCGGCGCGGGGGCACAGATACGCAGTATTTT. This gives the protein CASSYRRGGTDTQYF.

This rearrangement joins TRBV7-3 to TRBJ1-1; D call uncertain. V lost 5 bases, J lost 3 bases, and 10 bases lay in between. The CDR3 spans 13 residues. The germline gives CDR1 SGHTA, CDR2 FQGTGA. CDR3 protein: CASSPTKDTEAFF. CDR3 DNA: TGTGCCAGCAGCCCCACTAAGGACACTGAAGCTTTCTTT.

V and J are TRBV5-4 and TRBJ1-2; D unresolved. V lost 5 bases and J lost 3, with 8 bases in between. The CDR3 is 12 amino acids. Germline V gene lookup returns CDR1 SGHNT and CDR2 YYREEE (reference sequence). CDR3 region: CASSQDDYGYTF. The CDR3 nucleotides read TGTGCCAGCAGTCAAGATGACTATGGCTACACCTTC.

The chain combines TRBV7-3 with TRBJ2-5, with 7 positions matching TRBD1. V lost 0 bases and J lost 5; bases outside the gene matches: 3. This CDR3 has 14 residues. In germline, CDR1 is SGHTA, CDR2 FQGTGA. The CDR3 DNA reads TGTGCCAGCAGCTTAACAGGGGGCCAGGAGACCCAGTACTTC. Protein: CASSLTGGQETQYF.

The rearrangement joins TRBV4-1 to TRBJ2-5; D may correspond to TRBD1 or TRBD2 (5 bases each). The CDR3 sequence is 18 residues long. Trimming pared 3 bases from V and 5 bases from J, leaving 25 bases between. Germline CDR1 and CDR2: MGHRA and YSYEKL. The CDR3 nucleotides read TGCGCCAGCAGCCAGGGGACCCGTTTCAGCAGGTCCTTGGAGACCCAGTACTTC. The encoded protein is CASSQGTRFSRSLETQYF.

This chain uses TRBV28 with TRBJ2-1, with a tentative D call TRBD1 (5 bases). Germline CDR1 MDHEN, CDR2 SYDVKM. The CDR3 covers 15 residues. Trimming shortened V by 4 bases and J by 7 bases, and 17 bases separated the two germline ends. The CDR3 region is CASSSDPRSGNEQFF. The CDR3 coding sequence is TGTGCCAGCAGTTCCGACCCCCGTTCAGGGAATGAGCAGTTCTTC.

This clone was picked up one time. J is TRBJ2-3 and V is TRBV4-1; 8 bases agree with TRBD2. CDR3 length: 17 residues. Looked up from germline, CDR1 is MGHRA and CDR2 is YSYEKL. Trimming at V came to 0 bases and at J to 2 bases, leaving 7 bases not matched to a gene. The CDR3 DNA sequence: TGCGCCAGCAGCCAAGATCGTACGGGAGGGCTCACAGATACGCAGTATTTT. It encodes CASSQDRTGGLTDTQYF.

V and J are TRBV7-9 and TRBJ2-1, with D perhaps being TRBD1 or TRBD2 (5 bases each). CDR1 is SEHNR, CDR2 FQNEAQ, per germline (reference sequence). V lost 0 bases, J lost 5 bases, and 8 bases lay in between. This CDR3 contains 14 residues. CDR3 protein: CASSLAGTDNEQFF. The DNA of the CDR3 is TGTGCCAGCAGCTTAGCCGGGACGGACAATGAGCAGTTCTTC.

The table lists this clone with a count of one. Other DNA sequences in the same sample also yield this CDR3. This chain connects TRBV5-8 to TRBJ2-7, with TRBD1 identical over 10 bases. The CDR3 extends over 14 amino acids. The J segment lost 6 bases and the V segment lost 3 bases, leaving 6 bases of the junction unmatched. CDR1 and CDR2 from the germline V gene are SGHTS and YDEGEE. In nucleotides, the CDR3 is TGTGCCAGCAGCTACCCCGGGACAGGGGTCGAGCAGTACTTC. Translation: CASSYPGTGVEQYF.

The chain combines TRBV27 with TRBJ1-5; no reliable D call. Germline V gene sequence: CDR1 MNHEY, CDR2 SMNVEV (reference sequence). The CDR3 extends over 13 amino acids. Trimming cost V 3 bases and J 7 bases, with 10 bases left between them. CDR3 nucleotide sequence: TGTGCCAGCAGTTTTCAGAGAGGGCAGCCCCAGCATTTT. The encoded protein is CASSFQRGQPQHF.

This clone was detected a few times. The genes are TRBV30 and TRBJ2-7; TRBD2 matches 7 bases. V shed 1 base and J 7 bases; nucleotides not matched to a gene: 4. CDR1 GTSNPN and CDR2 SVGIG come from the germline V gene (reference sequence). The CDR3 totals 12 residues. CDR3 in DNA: TGTGCCTGGAGTGCTAGGGAGGGGGAGCAGTACTTC. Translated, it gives CAWSAREGEQYF.

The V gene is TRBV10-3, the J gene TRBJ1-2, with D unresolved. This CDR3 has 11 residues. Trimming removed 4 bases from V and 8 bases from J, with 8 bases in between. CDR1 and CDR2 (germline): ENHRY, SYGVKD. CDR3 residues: CAISGRLGYTF. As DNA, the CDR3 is TGTGCCATCAGTGGGCGGTTGGGCTACACCTTC.

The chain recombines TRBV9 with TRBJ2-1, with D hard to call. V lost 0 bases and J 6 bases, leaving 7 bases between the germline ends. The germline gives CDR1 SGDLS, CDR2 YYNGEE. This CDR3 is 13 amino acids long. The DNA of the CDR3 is TGTGCCAGCAGCGTAGGGAGCAGCAATGAGCAGTTCTTC. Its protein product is CASSVGSSNEQFF.

CDR3 region: CASADSTGEQYF. The CDR3 DNA reads TGTGCCAGTGCGGACTCCACGGGCGAGCAGTACTTC. The gene calls are TRBV19 and TRBJ2-7, with a tentative D call TRBD2 (5 bases). This CDR3 comprises 12 residues. The V end lost 8 bases, the J end lost 6 bases, and 14 bases lay between the germline ends. CDR1 is LNHDA, CDR2 SQIVND, per germline (reference sequence).